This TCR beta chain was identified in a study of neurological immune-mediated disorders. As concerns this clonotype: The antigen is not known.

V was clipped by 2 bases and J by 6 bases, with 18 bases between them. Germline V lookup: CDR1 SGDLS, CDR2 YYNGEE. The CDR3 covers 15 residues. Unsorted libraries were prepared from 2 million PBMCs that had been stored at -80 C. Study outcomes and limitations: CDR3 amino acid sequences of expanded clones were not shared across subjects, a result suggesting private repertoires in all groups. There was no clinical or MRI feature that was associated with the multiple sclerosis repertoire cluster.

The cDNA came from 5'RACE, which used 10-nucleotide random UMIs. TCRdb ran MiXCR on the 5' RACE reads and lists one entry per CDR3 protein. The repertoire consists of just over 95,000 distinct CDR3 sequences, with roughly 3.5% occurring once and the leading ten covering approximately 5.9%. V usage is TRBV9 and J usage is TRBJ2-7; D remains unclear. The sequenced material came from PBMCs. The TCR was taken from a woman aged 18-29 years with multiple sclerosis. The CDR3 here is CASSVSPELPFEQYF. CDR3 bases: TGTGCCAGCAGCGTTTCCCCTGAGCTTCCTTTCGAGCAGTACTTC.